This TCR beta chain was found in a study of cytomegalovirus exposure and HLA in healthy donors. Looking at the study overall: A previous analysis identified 100 million to 120 million unique TCR beta sequences derived from some 170 million T cells.

Study results and caveats: On later analysis, the bulk of CMV-associated TCR beta chains appeared to be HLA-restricted. Later analysis revealed greater clonal expansion in HLA-associated TCR beta chains than in equally common others. Follow-up analysis found HLA locus-dependent TCR association rates, highest for DRB1 and lowest for HLA-C.

Germline-derived CDR1 and CDR2 are SGHRS and YFSETQ. Unmatched junction bases numbered 8, after V lost 0 bases and J lost 0 bases. CDR3 size: 17 residues. This clone came up a few times. Its antigen is currently unknown. PCR used 60 Vbeta primers and 13 Jbeta primers. The repertoire was sequenced with immunoSEQ multiplex PCR; TCRdb's copy has only in-frame clones and lacks some. Of approximately 170,000 clones listed, roughly four fifths are singletons. Specimen: PBMCs. V gene TRBV5-1 combines with J gene TRBJ1-1, with TRBD1 matching 7 bases. This TCR derives from a man aged 50 or older in good health and CMV-seropositive. The CDR3 DNA is TGCGCCAGCAGCTTGGCCCGGGACAGATACTTGAACACTGAAGCTTTCTTT. Its translation is CASSLARDRYLNTEAFF.